Listed here are 31 T cell receptor beta chains from one sample, sequenced in a study of cytotoxic CD8 clonotypes in ibrutinib-treated CLL. Profiled with immunoSEQ multiplex PCR; TCRdb holds only in-frame clones, not every one. The table shows some 130,000 clones, with 80% to 90% occurring only once. Source: PBMCs, taken after 24 months of ibrutinib treatment. The receptors stem from a human donor with chronic lymphocytic leukemia.

V usage is TRBV29-1 and J usage is TRBJ2-3, with 11 bases that match TRBD2. J lost 8 bases, V lost 3 bases, and 10 bases had no gene match. The germline gives CDR1 SQVTM, CDR2 ANQGSEA. This CDR3 comprises 15 residues. The chain's CDR3 is CSVEPRLAGRGTQYF. For the CDR3, the DNA is TGCAGCGTTGAGCCAAGACTAGCGGGGAGAGGTACGCAGTATTTT.

The J gene is TRBJ1-6, the V gene TRBV2; D is possibly TRBD1 (6 bases). CDR3 size: 16 residues. Germline CDR1 and CDR2: SNHLY and FYNNEI. V was shortened by 6 bases and J by 9 bases, with 21 bases between the two germline ends. CDR3 nucleotides: TGTGCCAGCAGGAGGGAAGGGGGTATCGGCGGTTCACCCCTCCACTTT. It codes for CASRREGGIGGSPLHF.

In DNA form, the CDR3 reads TGTGCCAGCAGTTTGGTTCCGCCCGGATACTCTGGAAACACCATATATTTT. This codes for CASSLVPPGYSGNTIYF. The V call is TRBV27, the J call TRBJ1-3; D gene ambiguous. The germline V gene encodes CDR1 MNHEY and CDR2 SMNVEV (reference sequence). The CDR3 has 17 amino acids. The ends were cut back, 3 bases at V and 0 bases at J, with 15 bases in the middle.

V and J are TRBV6-6 and TRBJ2-7, with TRBD1 as a possible D gene (7 bases). CDR1 and CDR2 from the germline V gene are MNHNY and SVGAGI (reference sequence). Trimming pared 7 bases from V and 1 base from J, leaving 14 bases between. CDR3 length equals 14 residues. As DNA, the CDR3 is TGTGCCAGCACCGCGGGGACAGCTTCCTACGAGCAGTACTTC. Protein: CASTAGTASYEQYF.

This sequence joins TRBV6-1 and TRBJ1-5; D is unresolved. Germline CDR1 is MNHNS and CDR2 is SASEGT. This CDR3 is built from 15 residues. The V end lost 2 bases, the J end lost 3 bases, and 11 bases lay between the germline ends. CDR3 sequence (DNA): TGTGCCAGCAGTGAAATGACCCGGATCAATCAGCCCCAGCATTTT. It translates to CASSEMTRINQPQHF.

The table lists this clone with a count of one. The chain recombines TRBV28 with TRBJ2-7, with a tentative D call TRBD2 (5 bases). V was cut by 5 bases and J by 1 base, with 15 bases left in between. CDR3 length: 15 residues. The germline CDR1 and CDR2 sequences are MDHEN and SYDVKM. The CDR3 DNA reads TGTGCCAGCAGTATCCTAGCACCTGGTTCCTACGAGCAGTACTTC. Amino acids: CASSILAPGSYEQYF.

This clone has only one observation. The chain links TRBV28 to TRBJ2-7; TRBD1 aligns across 9 bases. The CDR3 length is 14 residues. V lost 3 bases and J lost 6; bases outside the gene matches: 6. Germline CDR1 MDHEN, CDR2 SYDVKM. The CDR3 sequence is CASSFGQGSFEQYF. In DNA, the CDR3 is TGTGCCAGCAGTTTTGGACAGGGGTCATTCGAGCAGTACTTC.

The chain is built from TRBV5-6 and TRBJ2-3; unclear D gene. The V gene lost 4 bases and the J gene lost 4 bases, with 25 bases spanning the gap. The germline V gene has CDR1 SGHDT and CDR2 YYEEEE. This CDR3 has 18 amino acids. The chain's CDR3 is CASSPNTPTFRNSDTQYF. CDR3 in DNA: TGTGCCAGCAGCCCTAATACTCCGACATTCCGTAACTCAGATACGCAGTATTTT.

This clone has a single count. The chain has TRBV12-2 and TRBJ2-7; the D call of TRBD1 is as the table states it, not checked on the DNA. TRBV12-2 is a recognized pseudogene. This CDR3 is built from 21 residues. CDR3 DNA: TGTGCAAGTCGCTTAGAGGCAGGGGGCTTCTTCGGCGGGCCGAGCTCCTACGAGCAGTACTTC. Its translation is CASRLEAGGFFGGPSSYEQYF.

Concerning this clone itself: The same CDR3 can be traced to other DNA sequences in this sample. This chain uses TRBV7-9 with TRBJ2-7, with D unresolved. The V gene's germline CDR1 is SEHNR and CDR2 FQNEAQ (reference sequence). The CDR3 consists of 12 residues. The V end was cut by 6 bases, the J end by 2 bases, with 8 bases between. Here the CDR3 DNA reads TGTGCCAGCAGTCTTACAGCCTACGAGCAGTACTTC. Residues: CASSLTAYEQYF. Based on the CDR3 plus reference TRBV7-9 and TRBJ2-7, the full variable domain is DTGVSQNPRHKITKRGQNVTFRCDPISEHNRLYWYRQTLGQGPEFLTYFQNEAQLEKSRLLSDRFSAERPKGSFSTLEIQRTEQGDSAMYLCASSLTAYEQYFGPGTRLTVT.

This chain links TRBV7-3 with TRBJ2-7; D may match TRBD1 or TRBD2 (6 bases each). The V end lost 2 bases, the J end lost 2 bases, and 13 bases lay between the germline ends. The CDR3 loop spans 15 amino acids. Germline V gene data show CDR1 as SGHTA and CDR2 as FQGTGA. CDR3 bases: TGTGCCAGCAGCTTAGAGGGGGGACGAACCTACGAGCAGTACTTC. Translating gives CASSLEGGRTYEQYF.

This chain uses TRBV7-3 with TRBJ1-1; D possibly corresponds to TRBD1 (5 bases). Per the germline V gene, CDR1 is SGHTA and CDR2 is FQGTGA. The length of the CDR3 is 15 residues. V was clipped by 2 bases and J by 1 base, with 11 bases between them. CDR3 sequence reads: CASSLYQGPNTEAFF. The CDR3 nucleotides read TGTGCCAGCAGCTTATACCAGGGACCGAACACTGAAGCTTTCTTT.

The V and J genes are TRBV6-1 and TRBJ1-1; D gene uncertain. CDR1 MNHNS and CDR2 SASEGT come from the germline V gene. This CDR3 is built from 15 residues. The V gene lost 3 bases and the J gene lost 7 bases, with 18 bases spanning the gap. Here the CDR3 DNA reads TGTGCCAGCAGTGAGGATTACAGAGGAGGCTATGAAGCTTTCTTT. Amino acid sequence: CASSEDYRGGYEAFF.

V is TRBV30 and J is TRBJ1-4, with D possibly matching TRBD1 (5 bases). This CDR3 has 16 amino acids. CDR1 GTSNPN and CDR2 SVGIG come from the germline V gene (reference sequence). Trimming stripped 3 bases from V and 0 bases from J, with 14 bases between. The CDR3 spells CAWSRRGHTTNEKLFF. The CDR3 DNA sequence: TGTGCCTGGAGCCGCCGGGGCCATACAACTAATGAAAAACTGTTTTTT.

The J gene is TRBJ2-2, the V gene TRBV4-3; D remains ambiguous. The germline V and J ends were trimmed by 5 bases and 6 bases, with 13 bases remaining between them. Per germline, CDR1 LGHNA and CDR2 YSLEER. The CDR3 sequence is 14 residues long. CDR3 nucleotide sequence: TGCGCCAGCAGCTTGGGTAGTTACTCCGGGGAGCTGTTTTTT. Translated: CASSLGSYSGELFF.

The chain is built from TRBV6-6 and TRBJ2-7, with D hard to call. The CDR3 loop spans 16 amino acids. Germline-derived CDR1 and CDR2 are MNHNY and SVGAGI (reference sequence). Trimming removed 0 bases at V and 0 bases at J, with 12 bases between. The DNA of the CDR3 is TGTGCCAGCAGTTACTCGAGTCGGCCGAGCTCCTACGAGCAGTACTTC. Protein product: CASSYSSRPSSYEQYF.

The chain links TRBV10-3 to TRBJ2-7, with 10 nucleotides matching TRBD2. The J segment lost 4 bases and the V segment lost 6 bases, leaving 6 bases of the junction unmatched. Germline V CDR1 and CDR2: ENHRY, SYGVKD. This CDR3 comprises 14 residues. CDR3 protein: CAIRKAGGDYEQYF. In DNA form, the CDR3 reads TGTGCCATCAGAAAAGCGGGAGGGGATTACGAGCAGTACTTC.

The chain joins TRBV19 to TRBJ2-7, with D perhaps TRBD1 or TRBD2 (5 bases each). CDR1 is LNHDA and CDR2 is SQIVND in the germline V gene (reference sequence). This CDR3 spans 11 amino acids. The CDR3 DNA reads TGTTCTAGTGGTGGGGGTCACGAGCAGTACTTC. It encodes CSSGGGHEQYF.

The chain is built from TRBV15 and TRBJ2-1, with D tentatively TRBD1 (6 bases). The CDR3 is 14 residues long. CDR1 is LNHNV and CDR2 is YYDKDF in the germline V gene (reference sequence). V lost 0 bases and J lost 4, with 7 bases in between. CDR3 DNA: TGTGCCACCAGCAGAGATACAGGGTACAATGAGCAGTTCTTC. It encodes CATSRDTGYNEQFF.

CDR3 bases: TGTGCCAGCAGTTTAGCAACGGGAGGGGGCTACGAGCAGTACTTC. It encodes CASSLATGGGYEQYF. The chain has TRBV28 and TRBJ2-7; 8 bases map to TRBD2. V shed 2 bases, J shed 3 bases, and the junction held 6 bases outside the gene matches. This CDR3 has 15 amino acids. Germline values: CDR1 MDHEN, CDR2 SYDVKM.

The chain has TRBV6-5 and TRBJ1-5; D call uncertain. Germline V lookup: CDR1 MNHEY, CDR2 SVGAGI. The CDR3 length is 13 residues. V lost 5 bases to trimming and J lost 6 bases, with 11 bases between them. CDR3 sequence: CASSPLGVQPQHF. DNA for the CDR3: TGTGCCAGCAGTCCCCTCGGGGTTCAGCCCCAGCATTTT.

This clone was picked up one time. CDR3 sequence reads: CASSLAYPGDEQYF. In nucleotides, the CDR3 is TGTGCCAGCAGCTTAGCATATCCAGGCGACGAGCAGTACTTC. The rearrangement links TRBV11-3 to TRBJ2-7; no clear D. This CDR3 comprises 14 residues. Germline CDR1 SGHNT, CDR2 YENEEA. V lost 1 base and J lost 5, with 12 bases in between.

The J gene is TRBJ2-7, the V gene TRBV7-9, with TRBD2 matching 10 bases. Trimming cost V 0 bases and J 7 bases; bases outside gene matches: 6. This CDR3 spans 15 amino acids. Per germline, CDR1 SEHNR and CDR2 FQNEAQ (reference sequence). The CDR3 sequence: CASSLALAGVGEQYF. The DNA of the CDR3 is TGTGCCAGCAGCTTAGCGCTAGCGGGGGTAGGAGAGCAGTACTTC.

The V and J genes are TRBV10-3 and TRBJ2-7; D may be TRBD1 (6 bases). This CDR3 is 13 amino acids long. The V gene lost 10 bases and the J gene lost 2 bases, with 15 bases spanning the gap. The germline gives CDR1 ENHRY, CDR2 SYGVKD. This CDR3 reads CATLLSGAYEQYF. The CDR3 coding sequence is TGTGCCACCCTGCTGTCAGGGGCCTACGAGCAGTACTTC.

The rearrangement uses TRBV5-1 and TRBJ1-1; D gene unclear. V was clipped by 0 bases and J by 0 bases, with 9 bases between them. Germline assignment: CDR1 SGHRS and CDR2 YFSETQ. CDR3 length equals 15 residues. In nucleotides, the CDR3 is TGCGCCAGCAGCTTGGTTGGGAGGATGAACACTGAAGCTTTCTTT. This translates into CASSLVGRMNTEAFF.

The chain joins TRBV28 to TRBJ2-4; 11 positions agree with TRBD1. CDR1 is MDHEN, CDR2 SYDVKM, per germline. The CDR3 contains 15 residues. V gave up 1 base and J gave up 9 bases; unmatched junction bases: 5. The CDR3 protein is CASSLYGTGGTIQYF. The CDR3 coding sequence is TGTGCCAGCAGTTTATATGGGACAGGGGGGACCATTCAGTACTTC.

The sample holds a few counts of this clone. This chain uses TRBV7-8 with TRBJ1-1; D unresolved. The V end was cut by 4 bases, the J end by 9 bases, with 21 bases between. Germline V lookup: CDR1 SGHVS, CDR2 FQNEAQ. The CDR3 sequence is 15 residues long. The CDR3 loop is CASSSGLAQKQKAFF. In DNA, the CDR3 is TGTGCCAGCAGCTCTGGACTTGCCCAGAAACAAAAAGCTTTCTTT.

The rearrangement joins TRBV6-1 to TRBJ2-7, with 8 bases that match TRBD1. V shed 6 bases and J 3 bases; nucleotides not matched to a gene: 4. The CDR3 contains 13 residues. The germline V gene encodes CDR1 MNHNS and CDR2 SASEGT. CDR3 loop: CASRGGTGYEQYF. CDR3 bases: TGTGCCAGCAGAGGCGGGACAGGCTACGAGCAGTACTTC.

This clone appeared a few times. The J gene is TRBJ1-2, the V gene TRBV7-9, with TRBD1 as a possible D gene (6 bases). Trimming took off 5 bases at V and 8 bases at J, with 18 bases between the two ends. This CDR3 is built from 14 residues. Germline CDR1 SEHNR, CDR2 FQNEAQ (reference sequence). CDR3 coding DNA: TGTGCCAGCAGCCCCACAGGGACTGCTTTCGGCTACACCTTC. Encoded protein: CASSPTGTAFGYTF.

This chain links TRBV19 with TRBJ2-6, with 9 bases matching TRBD1. The V gene end was trimmed by 8 bases and the J gene end by 0 bases; junction bases not matched to a gene: 11. The germline CDR1 and CDR2 sequences are LNHDA and SQIVND (reference sequence). The CDR3 has 18 residues. CDR3 sequence (DNA): TGTGCCAGTGGGTTTACCGGGACAGGGATCTCTGGGGCCAACGTCCTGACTTTC. It encodes CASGFTGTGISGANVLTF.

This chain links TRBV6-5 with TRBJ2-5; D may be TRBD1 (6 bases). The CDR3 runs to 14 residues. Trimming stripped 5 bases from V and 5 bases from J, with 15 bases between. Germline V CDR1 and CDR2: MNHEY, SVGAGI. The CDR3 DNA reads as TGTGCCAGCAGTAGACGCCAGGGGTATGAGACCCAGTACTTC. Protein sequence: CASSRRQGYETQYF.